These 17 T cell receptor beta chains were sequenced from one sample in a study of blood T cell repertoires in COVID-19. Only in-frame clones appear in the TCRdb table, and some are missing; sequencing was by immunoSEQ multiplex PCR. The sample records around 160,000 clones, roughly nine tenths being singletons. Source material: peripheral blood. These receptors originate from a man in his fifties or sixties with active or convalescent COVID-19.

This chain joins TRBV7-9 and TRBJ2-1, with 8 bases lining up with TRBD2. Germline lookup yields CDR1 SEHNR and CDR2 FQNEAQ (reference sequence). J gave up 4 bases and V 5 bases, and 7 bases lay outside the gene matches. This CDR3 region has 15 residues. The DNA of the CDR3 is TGTGCCAGCAGCACCGGACTAGCACGTTACAATGAGCAGTTCTTC. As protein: CASSTGLARYNEQFF.

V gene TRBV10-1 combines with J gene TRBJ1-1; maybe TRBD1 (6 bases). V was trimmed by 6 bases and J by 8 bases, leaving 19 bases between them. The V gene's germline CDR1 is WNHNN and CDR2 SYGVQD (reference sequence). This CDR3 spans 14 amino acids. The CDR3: CASSPSGVRGEAFF. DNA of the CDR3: TGCGCCAGCAGCCCCAGTGGGGTTAGGGGGGAAGCTTTCTTT.

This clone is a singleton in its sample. CDR3 sequence reads: CASSFLAEETQYF. Here the CDR3 DNA reads TGCGCCAGCAGCTTTCTAGCGGAAGAGACCCAGTACTTC. The chain combines TRBV5-1 with TRBJ2-5, with 7 bases fitting TRBD2. Germline V gene data show CDR1 as SGHRS and CDR2 as YFSETQ. The CDR3 totals 13 residues. J was trimmed by 3 bases and V by 2 bases; bases with no gene match: 1.

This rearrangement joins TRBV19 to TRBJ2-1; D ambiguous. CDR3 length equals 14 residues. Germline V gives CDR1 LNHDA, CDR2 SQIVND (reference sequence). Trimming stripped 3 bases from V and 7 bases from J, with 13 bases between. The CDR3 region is CASSIDILRNEQFF. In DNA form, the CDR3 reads TGTGCCAGTAGTATCGATATTCTGCGAAATGAGCAGTTCTTC.

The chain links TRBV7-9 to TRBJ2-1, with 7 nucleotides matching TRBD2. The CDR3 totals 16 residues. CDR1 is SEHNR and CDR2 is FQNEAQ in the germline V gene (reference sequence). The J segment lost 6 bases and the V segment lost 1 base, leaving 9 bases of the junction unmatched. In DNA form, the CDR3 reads TGTGCCAGCAGCTTAGAGGGCGGGAGTGATCGCAATGAGCAGTTCTTC. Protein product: CASSLEGGSDRNEQFF.

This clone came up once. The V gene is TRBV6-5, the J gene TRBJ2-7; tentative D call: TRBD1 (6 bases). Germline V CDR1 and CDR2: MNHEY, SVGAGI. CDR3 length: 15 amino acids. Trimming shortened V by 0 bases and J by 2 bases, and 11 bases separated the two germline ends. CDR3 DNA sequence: TGTGCCAGCAGTTACTCCATACAGGGAACCTACGAGCAGTACTTC. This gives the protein CASSYSIQGTYEQYF.

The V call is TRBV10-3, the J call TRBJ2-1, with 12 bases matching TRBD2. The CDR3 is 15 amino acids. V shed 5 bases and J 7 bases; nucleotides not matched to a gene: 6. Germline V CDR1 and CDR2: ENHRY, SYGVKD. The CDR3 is CAISPSGRERNEQFF. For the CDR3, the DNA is TGTGCCATCAGTCCTAGCGGGAGGGAGCGAAATGAGCAGTTCTTC.

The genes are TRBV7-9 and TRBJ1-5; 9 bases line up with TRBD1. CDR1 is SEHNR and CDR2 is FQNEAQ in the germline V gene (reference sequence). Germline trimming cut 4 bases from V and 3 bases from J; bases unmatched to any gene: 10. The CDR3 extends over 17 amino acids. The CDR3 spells CASSSGQGRWVNQPQHF. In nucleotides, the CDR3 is TGTGCCAGCAGCTCCGGACAGGGGCGGTGGGTCAATCAGCCCCAGCATTTT.

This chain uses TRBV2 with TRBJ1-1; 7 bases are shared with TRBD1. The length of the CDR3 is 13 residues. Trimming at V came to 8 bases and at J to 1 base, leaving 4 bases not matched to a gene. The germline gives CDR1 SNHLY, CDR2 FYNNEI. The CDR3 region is CASLGQENTEAFF. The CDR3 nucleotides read TGTGCCAGCTTAGGACAGGAGAACACTGAAGCTTTCTTT.

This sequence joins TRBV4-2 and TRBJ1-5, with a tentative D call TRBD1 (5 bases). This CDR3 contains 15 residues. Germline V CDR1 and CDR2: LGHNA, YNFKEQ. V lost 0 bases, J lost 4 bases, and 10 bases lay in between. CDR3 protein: CASSQDPQGNQPQHF. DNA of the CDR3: TGTGCCAGCAGCCAAGATCCCCAGGGAAATCAGCCCCAGCATTTT.

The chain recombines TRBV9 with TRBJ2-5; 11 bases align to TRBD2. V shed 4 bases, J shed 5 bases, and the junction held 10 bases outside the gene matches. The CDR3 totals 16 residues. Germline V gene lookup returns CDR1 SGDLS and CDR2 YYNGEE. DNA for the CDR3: TGTGCCAGCAGCCCTGGGGCTAGCGGGAGGATTGAGACCCAGTACTTC. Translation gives CASSPGASGRIETQYF.

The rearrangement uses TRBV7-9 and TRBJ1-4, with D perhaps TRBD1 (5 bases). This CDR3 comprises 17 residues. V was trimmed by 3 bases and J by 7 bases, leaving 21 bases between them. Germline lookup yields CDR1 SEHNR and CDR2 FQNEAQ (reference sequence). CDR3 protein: CASSLGGTSLVGEKLFF. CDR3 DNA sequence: TGTGCCAGCAGCTTGGGGGGGACCTCCTTAGTTGGTGAAAAACTGTTTTTT.

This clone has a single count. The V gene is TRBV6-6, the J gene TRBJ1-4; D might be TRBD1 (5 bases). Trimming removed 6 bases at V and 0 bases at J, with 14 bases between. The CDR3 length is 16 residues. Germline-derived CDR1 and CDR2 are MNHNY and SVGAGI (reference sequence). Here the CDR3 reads CASSLGQTATNEKLFF. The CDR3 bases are TGTGCCAGCAGCTTAGGCCAGACAGCAACTAATGAAAAACTGTTTTTT.

CDR3 sequence (DNA): TGTGCCAGCTCACCACCCAAGGGGGCGGTGACTGAAGCTTTCTTT. Its translation is CASSPPKGAVTEAFF. The chain combines TRBV18 with TRBJ1-1; 7 nucleotides line up with TRBD1. The CDR3 totals 15 residues. CDR1 and CDR2 from the germline V gene are KGHSH and LQKENI. The trim removed 0 bases at V and 5 bases at J, leaving 6 bases unmatched.

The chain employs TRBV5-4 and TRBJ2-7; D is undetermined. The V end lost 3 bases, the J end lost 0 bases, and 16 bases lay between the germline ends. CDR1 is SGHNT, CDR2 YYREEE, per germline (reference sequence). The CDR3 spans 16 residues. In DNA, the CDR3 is TGTGCCAGCAGCTCTGGGCGTATAATGGCCTCCTACGAGCAGTACTTC. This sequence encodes CASSSGRIMASYEQYF.

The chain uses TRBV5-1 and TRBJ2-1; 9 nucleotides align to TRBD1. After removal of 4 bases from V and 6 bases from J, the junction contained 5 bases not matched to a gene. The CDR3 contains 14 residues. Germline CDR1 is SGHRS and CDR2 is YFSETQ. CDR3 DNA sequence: TGCGCCAGCAGCAGGGACAGGGAAGCCAATGAGCAGTTCTTC. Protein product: CASSRDREANEQFF. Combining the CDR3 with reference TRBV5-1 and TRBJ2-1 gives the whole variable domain KAGVTQTPRYLIKTRGQQVTLSCSPISGHRSVSWYQQTPGQGLQFLFEYFSETQRNKGNFPGRFSGRQFSNSRSEMNVSTLELGDSALYLCASSRDREANEQFFGPGTRLTVL.

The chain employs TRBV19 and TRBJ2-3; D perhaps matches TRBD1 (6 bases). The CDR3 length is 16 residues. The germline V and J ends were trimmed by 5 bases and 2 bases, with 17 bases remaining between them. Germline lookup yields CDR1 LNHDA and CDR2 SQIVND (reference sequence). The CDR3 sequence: CASSETGWSLTDTQYF. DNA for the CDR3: TGTGCCAGTAGTGAAACAGGGTGGTCCCTCACAGATACGCAGTATTTT.